Presented here are 20 T cell receptor beta chains from one specimen sequenced in a study of T cell changes during pregnancy in multiple sclerosis. Clones were sequenced by immunoSEQ multiplex PCR, and TCRdb holds only the in-frame ones, with some missing. The table includes around 85,000 clones, roughly nine tenths detected once. Material: PBMCs, obtained in the first trimester of pregnancy. The receptor source for this set is a female donor in good health, serving as a control in a pregnancy study. Some clones in this sample may be carry-over from other donors' samples.

The gene calls are TRBV5-4 and TRBJ2-7, with a tentative D call TRBD1 (5 bases). CDR3 size: 14 residues. The germline V gene has CDR1 SGHNT and CDR2 YYREEE (reference sequence). V was pared by 0 bases and J by 3 bases, with 10 bases between. The CDR3: CASSLDRSYYEQYF. Here the CDR3 DNA reads TGTGCCAGCAGCTTGGACAGGTCTTACTACGAGCAGTACTTC. The variable domain in full, completed from reference TRBV5-4 and TRBJ2-7, reads ETGVTQSPTHLIKTRGQQVTLRCSSQSGHNTVSWYQQALGQGPQFIFQYYREEENGRGNFPPRFSGLQFPNYSSELNVNALELDDSALYLCASSLDRSYYEQYFGPGTRLTVT.

This chain links TRBV6-1 with TRBJ2-1, with TRBD2 matching 8 bases. This CDR3 is 14 amino acids long. The germline CDR1 and CDR2 sequences are MNHNS and SASEGT. The V segment lost 4 bases and the J segment 5 bases; nucleotides outside the gene matches: 4. CDR3 sequence (DNA): TGTGCCAGCAGTGTGAGCGGGGGCCACAATGAGCAGTTCTTC. It codes for CASSVSGGHNEQFF.

V gene TRBV19 combines with J gene TRBJ1-4; D is possibly TRBD1 (5 bases). This CDR3 contains 14 residues. V lost 6 bases and J 5 bases, leaving 13 bases between the germline ends. The germline CDR1 and CDR2 sequences are LNHDA and SQIVND (reference sequence). In DNA, the CDR3 is TGTGCCAGTAGCATGGGGCCCTTAAATGAAAAACTGTTTTTT. Translated: CASSMGPLNEKLFF.

The V call is TRBV4-2, the J call TRBJ2-7; 10 bases are a match to TRBD1. The ends lost 4 bases at V and 4 bases at J; junction bases unmatched: 7. Germline CDR1 is LGHNA and CDR2 is YNFKEQ. This CDR3 spans 15 amino acids. This CDR3 reads CASSPGQGETYEQYF. The CDR3 DNA reads TGTGCCAGCAGCCCCGGACAGGGGGAAACGTACGAGCAGTACTTC.

A single count supports this clone. The chain combines TRBV5-8 with TRBJ2-7, with D perhaps TRBD1 (5 bases). Germline CDR1 is SGHTS and CDR2 is YDEGEE. Trimming left V 7 bases short and J 2 bases short, with 13 bases between. The CDR3 totals 13 residues. The CDR3 spells CASDQGHPYEQYF. DNA of the CDR3: TGTGCCAGCGATCAGGGTCATCCCTACGAGCAGTACTTC. Using reference TRBV5-8 and TRBJ2-7 for the parts outside the CDR3, the full variable domain is EAGVTQSPTHLIKTRGQQATLRCSPISGHTSVYWYQQALGLGLQFLLWYDEGEERNRGNFPPRFSGRQFPNYSSELNVNALELEDSALYLCASDQGHPYEQYFGPGTRLTVT.

The chain uses TRBV6-4 and TRBJ2-1; 8 nucleotides line up with TRBD2. This CDR3 comprises 13 residues. The germline gives CDR1 MRHNA, CDR2 SNTAGT. With 5 bases clipped from V and 5 bases from J, the junction kept 2 bases outside the gene matches. As DNA, the CDR3 is TGTGCCAGCAGTAGCGGGAGTAACAATGAGCAGTTCTTC. Its translation: CASSSGSNNEQFF.

The chain uses TRBV18 and TRBJ1-1, with TRBD1 matching over 7 bases. The J segment lost 0 bases and the V segment lost 2 bases, leaving 12 bases of the junction unmatched. This CDR3 is 18 amino acids long. The germline CDR1 and CDR2 sequences are KGHSH and LQKENI. The CDR3 sequence is CASSPRASRGSMNTEAFF. In nucleotides, the CDR3 is TGTGCCAGCTCACCAAGAGCCTCCAGGGGGTCGATGAACACTGAAGCTTTCTTT.

The chain combines TRBV5-1 with TRBJ2-5; D unresolved. There are 16 residues in the CDR3. V lost 0 bases and J 3 bases, leaving 15 bases between the germline ends. The germline gives CDR1 SGHRS, CDR2 YFSETQ. The CDR3 is CASSLGQITPKETQYF. The CDR3 DNA sequence: TGCGCCAGCAGCTTGGGACAAATAACACCAAAAGAGACCCAGTACTTC.

The V and J genes are TRBV5-6 and TRBJ2-7, with D maybe TRBD2 (6 bases). Germline V gene sequence: CDR1 SGHDT, CDR2 YYEEEE. This CDR3 comprises 13 residues. Between the trimmed V and J ends, which lost 1 base and 3 bases, there was a span of 8 bases. Here the CDR3 DNA reads TGTGCCAGCAGCTTGTCCGGGGGCTACGAGCAGTACTTC. Translated, it gives CASSLSGGYEQYF.

In regard to this clone: The junction and the germline gene differ at one end; a read error may be behind it. The rearrangement joins TRBV5-1 to TRBJ1-5; D gene unclear. The CDR3 sequence is 14 residues long. CDR1 is SGHRS and CDR2 is YFSETQ in the germline V gene. CDR3 DNA sequence: TGCGCCAGCAGGTTGGGCTATAGCAATCAGCCCCAGCATTTT. Amino acids: CASRLGYSNQPQHF.

The rearrangement uses TRBV6-5 and TRBJ2-2; 9 nucleotides align to TRBD1. This CDR3 contains 13 residues. The germline CDR1 and CDR2 sequences are MNHEY and SVGAGI. The trim removed 10 bases at V and 8 bases at J, leaving 8 bases unmatched. CDR3: CATGTGYRGELFF. Written as DNA, the CDR3 is TGTGCCACCGGGACAGGGTATCGGGGGGAGCTGTTTTTT.

This clone was seen a few times. The chain carries TRBV5-6 and TRBJ2-5; 13 bases fit TRBD2. V lost 2 bases to trimming and J lost 5 bases; unmatched junction nucleotides: 3. Germline CDR1 SGHDT, CDR2 YYEEEE. This CDR3 has 15 residues. As DNA, the CDR3 is TGTGCCAGCAGCTTACAACTAGCGGGAGGGGAGACCCAGTACTTC. This translates into CASSLQLAGGETQYF.

The rearrangement joins TRBV6-4 to TRBJ2-5, with a tentative D call TRBD1 (5 bases). The CDR3 covers 14 residues. V was cut by 3 bases and J by 4 bases, with 12 bases left in between. Germline V lookup: CDR1 MRHNA, CDR2 SNTAGT. The CDR3 protein is CASSEWAQGETQYF. CDR3 in DNA: TGTGCCAGCAGTGAATGGGCCCAGGGAGAGACCCAGTACTTC.

This chain uses TRBV5-4 with TRBJ2-1; 7 nucleotides align to TRBD2. V gave up 1 base and J gave up 14 bases; unmatched junction bases: 6. This CDR3 has 12 residues. Germline V CDR1 and CDR2: SGHNT, YYREEE (reference sequence). The CDR3 nucleotides read TGTGCCAGCAGCTTGTCTACTAGCGTTAAGTTCTTC. Its translation: CASSLSTSVKFF.

The genes are TRBV28 and TRBJ2-1, with a weak D call TRBD2 (6 bases). The V and J ends lost 2 bases and 3 bases respectively, with 11 bases between them. Germline V gene data show CDR1 as MDHEN and CDR2 as SYDVKM. The CDR3 runs 15 residues. CDR3 amino acids: CASSLRDSVYNEQFF. The CDR3 DNA follows: TGTGCCAGCAGTTTACGGGACTCGGTCTACAATGAGCAGTTCTTC.

This rearrangement joins TRBV10-1 to TRBJ2-7; D remains ambiguous. The CDR3 has 11 amino acids. Germline lookup yields CDR1 WNHNN and CDR2 SYGVQD (reference sequence). Between the trimmed V and J ends, which lost 6 bases and 7 bases, there was a span of 10 bases. This CDR3 reads CASREGVEQYF. The DNA for the CDR3 is TGCGCCAGCAGGGAAGGAGTGGAGCAGTACTTC.

The chain employs TRBV6-1 and TRBJ1-5, with D unclear. The CDR3 totals 15 residues. In germline, CDR1 is MNHNS, CDR2 SASEGT. V lost 2 bases, J lost 3 bases, and 11 bases lay in between. CDR3 DNA: TGTGCCAGCAGTGAAAATCTGGCCTCCAATCAGCCCCAGCATTTT. It specifies CASSENLASNQPQHF.

This sequence joins TRBV7-8 and TRBJ2-1, with 13 bases that match TRBD2. V lost 1 base, J lost 10 bases, and 10 bases stayed unmatched. Per germline, CDR1 SGHVS and CDR2 FQNEAQ. The CDR3 spans 17 residues. CDR3 bases: TGTGCCAGCAGCTTAGGGGGGGGACTAGCGGGAATAGAAGAGCAGTTCTTC. Translation gives CASSLGGGLAGIEEQFF.

This chain links TRBV9 with TRBJ2-5; TRBD2 matches 9 bases. Trimming took 4 bases from V and 1 from J; bases not matched to a gene: 5. The CDR3 extends over 15 amino acids. CDR1 and CDR2 (germline): SGDLS, YYNGEE. The CDR3, as DNA: TGTGCCAGCAGCTCCCTAGCGGGACTCCAAGAGACCCAGTACTTC. It translates to CASSSLAGLQETQYF.

The gene calls are TRBV2 and TRBJ1-2; 7 bases are a match to TRBD1. CDR1 and CDR2 from the germline V gene are SNHLY and FYNNEI. The J segment lost 6 bases and the V segment lost 4 bases, leaving 14 bases of the junction unmatched. There are 16 residues in the CDR3. The chain's CDR3 is CASSAGGTTNENGYTF. For the CDR3, the DNA is TGTGCCAGCAGTGCAGGGGGGACGACTAACGAGAATGGCTACACCTTC.